This TCR beta chain was profiled in a study of a mutant IDH1 vaccine in newly diagnosed glioma. Study summary: Patients in the study were vaccinated eight times, receiving shots in weeks 1, 3, 5, 7, 11, 15, 19 and 23. Following radiotherapy alone, or alongside temozolomide cycles, vaccination was started after an interval of 4-6 weeks. The study's findings and limits: Pseudoprogression seemed unrelated to changes in top peripheral T cell clonotypes.

Described time point: week 5, during vaccination. Topical imiquimod was applied with each vaccine dose, which held 300 ug of mutant IDH1 20-mer peptide. Using immunoSEQ multiplex PCR, the repertoire was profiled, and TCRdb retains in-frame clones only, with some absent. The sample has more than 25,000 clones; roughly 90% are singletons. Comment on this clone: The target antigen is unknown.

Looked up from germline, CDR1 is MNHEY and CDR2 is SMNVEV (reference sequence). V was clipped by 3 bases and J by 2 bases, with 7 bases between them. The CDR3 is 13 residues long. The receptor was isolated from a man between 18 and 35 years old with glioma. The V gene is TRBV27, the J gene TRBJ1-2; D ambiguous. The sample in question was PBMCs, obtained from a glioma patient whose treatment included an IDH1 peptide vaccine. The CDR3 nucleotides are TGTGCCAGCAGTTTGGCAGGAAACTATGGCTACACCTTC. This translates into CASSLAGNYGYTF.